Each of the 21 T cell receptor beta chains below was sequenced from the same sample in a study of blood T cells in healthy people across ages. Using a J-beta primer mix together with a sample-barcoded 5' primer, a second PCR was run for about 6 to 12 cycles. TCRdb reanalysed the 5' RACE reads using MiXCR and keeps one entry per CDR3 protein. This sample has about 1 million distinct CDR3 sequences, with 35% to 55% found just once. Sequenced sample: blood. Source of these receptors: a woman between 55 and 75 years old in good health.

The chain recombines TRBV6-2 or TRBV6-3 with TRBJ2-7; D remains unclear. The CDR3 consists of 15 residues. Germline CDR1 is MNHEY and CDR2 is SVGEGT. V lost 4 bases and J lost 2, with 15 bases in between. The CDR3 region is CASSLTEENPYEQYF. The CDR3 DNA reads TGTGCCAGCAGTTTAACAGAGGAGAACCCCTACGAGCAGTACTTC.

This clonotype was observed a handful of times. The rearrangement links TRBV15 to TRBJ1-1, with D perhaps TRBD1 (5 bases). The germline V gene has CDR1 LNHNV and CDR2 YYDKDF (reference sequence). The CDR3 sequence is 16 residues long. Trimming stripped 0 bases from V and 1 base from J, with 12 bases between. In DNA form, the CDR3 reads TGTGCCACCAGCAGAGATAGCCTTGGACAGAACACTGAAGCTTTCTTT. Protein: CATSRDSLGQNTEAFF. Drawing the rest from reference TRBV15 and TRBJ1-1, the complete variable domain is DAMVIQNPRYQVTQFGKPVTLSCSQTLNHNVMYWYQQKSSQAPKLLFHYYDKDFNNEADTPDNFQSRRPNTSFCFLDIRSPGLGDTAMYLCATSRDSLGQNTEAFFGQGTRLTVV.

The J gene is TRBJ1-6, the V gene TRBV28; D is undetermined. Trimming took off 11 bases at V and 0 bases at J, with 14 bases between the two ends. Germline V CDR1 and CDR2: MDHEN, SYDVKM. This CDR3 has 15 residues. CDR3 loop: CAALGRGSYNSPLHF. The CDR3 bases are TGTGCCGCTCTCGGACGAGGCTCCTATAATTCACCCCTCCACTTT.

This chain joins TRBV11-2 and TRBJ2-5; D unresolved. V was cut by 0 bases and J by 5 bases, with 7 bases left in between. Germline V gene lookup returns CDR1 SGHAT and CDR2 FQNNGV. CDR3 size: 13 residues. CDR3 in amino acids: CASSLEVLETQYF. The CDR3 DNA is TGTGCCAGCAGCTTAGAGGTTTTGGAGACCCAGTACTTC. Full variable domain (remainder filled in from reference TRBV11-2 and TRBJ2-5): EAGVAQSPRYKIIEKRQSVAFWCNPISGHATLYWYQQILGQGPKLLIQFQNNGVVDDSQLPKDRFSAERLKGVDSTLKIQPAKLEDSAVYLCASSLEVLETQYFGPGTRLLVL.

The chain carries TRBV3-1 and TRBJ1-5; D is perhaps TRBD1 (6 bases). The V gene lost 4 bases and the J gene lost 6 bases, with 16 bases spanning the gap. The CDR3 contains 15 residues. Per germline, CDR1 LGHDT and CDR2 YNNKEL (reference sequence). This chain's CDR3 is CASSRRQGLSQPQHF. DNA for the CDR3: TGTGCCAGCAGCCGAAGGCAGGGGTTGAGTCAGCCCCAGCATTTT.

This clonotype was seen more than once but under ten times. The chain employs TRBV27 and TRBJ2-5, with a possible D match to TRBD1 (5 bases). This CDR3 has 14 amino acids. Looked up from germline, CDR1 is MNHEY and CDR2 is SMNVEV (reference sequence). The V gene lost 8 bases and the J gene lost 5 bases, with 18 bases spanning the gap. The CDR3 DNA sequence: TGTGCCAGCCCCAGGTCCCAGGGCCGGGAGACCCAGTACTTC. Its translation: CASPRSQGRETQYF.

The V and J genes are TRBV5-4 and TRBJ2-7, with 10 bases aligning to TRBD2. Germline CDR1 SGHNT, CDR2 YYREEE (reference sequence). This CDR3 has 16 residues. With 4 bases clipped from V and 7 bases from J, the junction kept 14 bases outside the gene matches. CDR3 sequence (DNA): TGTGCCAGCAGCCCGGGTGGACTAGCGGAACTGGGAGAGCAGTACTTC. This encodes CASSPGGLAELGEQYF.

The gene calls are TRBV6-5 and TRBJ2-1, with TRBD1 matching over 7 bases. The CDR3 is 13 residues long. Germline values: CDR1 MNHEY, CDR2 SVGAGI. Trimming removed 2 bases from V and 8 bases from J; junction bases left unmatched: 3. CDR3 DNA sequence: TGTGCCAGCAGTTACACCGGGACAGATGAGCAGTTCTTC. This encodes CASSYTGTDEQFF.

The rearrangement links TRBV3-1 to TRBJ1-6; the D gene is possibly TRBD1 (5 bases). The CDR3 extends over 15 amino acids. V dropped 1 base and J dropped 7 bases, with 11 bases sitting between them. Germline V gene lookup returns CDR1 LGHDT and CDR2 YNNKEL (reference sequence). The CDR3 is CASSQGTGLNSPLHF. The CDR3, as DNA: TGTGCCAGCAGCCAAGGCACAGGATTAAATTCACCCCTCCACTTT.

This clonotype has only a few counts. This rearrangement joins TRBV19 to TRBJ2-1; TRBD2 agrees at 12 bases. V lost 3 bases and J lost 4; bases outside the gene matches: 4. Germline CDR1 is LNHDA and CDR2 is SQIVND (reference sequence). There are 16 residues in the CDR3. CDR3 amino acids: CASSIGLAGQYNEQFF. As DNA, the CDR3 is TGTGCCAGTAGTATTGGACTAGCGGGGCAATACAATGAGCAGTTCTTC. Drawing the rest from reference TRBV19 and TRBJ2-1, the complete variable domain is DGGITQSPKYLFRKEGQNVTLSCEQNLNHDAMYWYRQDPGQGLRLIYYSQIVNDFQKGDIAEGYSVSREKKESFPLTVTSAQKNPTAFYLCASSIGLAGQYNEQFFGPGTRLTVL.

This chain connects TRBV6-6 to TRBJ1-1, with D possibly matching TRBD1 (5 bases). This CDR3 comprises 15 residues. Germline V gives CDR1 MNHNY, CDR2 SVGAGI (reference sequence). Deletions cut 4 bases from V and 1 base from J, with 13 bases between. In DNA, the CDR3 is TGTGCCAGCAGTTTGGGCAGGGATGGGAACACTGAAGCTTTCTTT. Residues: CASSLGRDGNTEAFF.

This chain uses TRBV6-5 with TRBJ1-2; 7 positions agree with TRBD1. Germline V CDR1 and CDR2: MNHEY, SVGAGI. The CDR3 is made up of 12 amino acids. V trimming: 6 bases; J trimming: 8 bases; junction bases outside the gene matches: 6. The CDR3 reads CASRRQGGGYTF. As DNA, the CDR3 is TGTGCCAGCAGGCGACAGGGAGGGGGCTACACCTTC.

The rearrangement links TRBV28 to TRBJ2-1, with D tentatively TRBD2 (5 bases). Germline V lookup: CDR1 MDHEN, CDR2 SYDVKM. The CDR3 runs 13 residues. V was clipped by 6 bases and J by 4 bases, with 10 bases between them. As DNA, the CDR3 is TGTGCCAGCAGGCTTGGACTTTACAATGAGCAGTTCTTC. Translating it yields CASRLGLYNEQFF. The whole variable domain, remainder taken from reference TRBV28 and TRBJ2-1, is DVKVTQSSRYLVKRTGEKVFLECVQDMDHENMFWYRQDPGLGLRLIYFSYDVKMKEKGDIPEGYSVSREKKERFSLILESASTNQTSMYLCASRLGLYNEQFFGPGTRLTVL.

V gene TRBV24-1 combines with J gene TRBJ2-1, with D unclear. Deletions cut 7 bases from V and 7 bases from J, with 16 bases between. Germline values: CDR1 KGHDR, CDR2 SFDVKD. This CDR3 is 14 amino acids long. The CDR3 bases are TGTGCCACCAGAGGTGACCCGACCCCTAATGAGCAGTTCTTC. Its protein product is CATRGDPTPNEQFF.

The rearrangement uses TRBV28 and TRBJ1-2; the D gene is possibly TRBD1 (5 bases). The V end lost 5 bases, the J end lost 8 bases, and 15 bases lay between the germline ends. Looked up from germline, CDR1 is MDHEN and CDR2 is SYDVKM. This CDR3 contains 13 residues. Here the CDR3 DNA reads TGTGCCAGCAGTATTCCCCAGGGTTCCGGCTACACCTTC. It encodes CASSIPQGSGYTF.

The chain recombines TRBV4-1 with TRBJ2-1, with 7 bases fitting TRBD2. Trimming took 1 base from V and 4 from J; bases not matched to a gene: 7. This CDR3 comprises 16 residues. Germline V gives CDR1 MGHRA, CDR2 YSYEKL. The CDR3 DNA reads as TGCGCCAGCAGCCAAGTCCCAGCGGGGCTTTACAATGAGCAGTTCTTC. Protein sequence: CASSQVPAGLYNEQFF.

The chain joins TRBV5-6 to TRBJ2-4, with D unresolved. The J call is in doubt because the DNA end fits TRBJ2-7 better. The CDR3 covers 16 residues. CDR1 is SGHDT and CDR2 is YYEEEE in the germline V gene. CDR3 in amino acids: CASSLGVQFTAYEQYF. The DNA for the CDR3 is TGTGCCAGCAGCTTGGGGGTACAGTTTACCGCCTACGAGCAGTACTTC.

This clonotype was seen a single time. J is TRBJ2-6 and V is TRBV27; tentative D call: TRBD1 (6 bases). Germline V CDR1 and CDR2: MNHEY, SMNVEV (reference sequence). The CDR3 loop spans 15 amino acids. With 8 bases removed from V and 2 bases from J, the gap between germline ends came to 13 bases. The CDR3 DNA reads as TGTGCCAGCCACCCCCGGACAGCTGGGGCCAACGTCCTGACTTTC. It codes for CASHPRTAGANVLTF.

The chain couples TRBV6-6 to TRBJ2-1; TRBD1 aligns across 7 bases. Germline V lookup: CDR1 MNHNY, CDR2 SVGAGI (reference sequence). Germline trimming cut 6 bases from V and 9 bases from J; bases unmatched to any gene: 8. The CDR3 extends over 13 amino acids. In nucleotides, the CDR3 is TGTGCCAGCAGCAGTGACAGGGTGGGTGAGCAGTTCTTC. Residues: CASSSDRVGEQFF.

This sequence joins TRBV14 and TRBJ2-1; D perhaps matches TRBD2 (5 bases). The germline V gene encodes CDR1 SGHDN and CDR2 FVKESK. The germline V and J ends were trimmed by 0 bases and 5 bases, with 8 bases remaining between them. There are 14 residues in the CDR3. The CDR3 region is CASSQDRLNNEQFF. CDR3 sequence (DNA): TGTGCCAGCAGCCAAGATCGACTAAACAATGAGCAGTTCTTC. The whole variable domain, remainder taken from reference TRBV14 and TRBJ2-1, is EAGVTQFPSHSVIEKGQTVTLRCDPISGHDNLYWYRRVMGKEIKFLLHFVKESKQDESGMPNNRFLAERTGGTYSTLKVQPAELEDSGVYFCASSQDRLNNEQFFGPGTRLTVL.

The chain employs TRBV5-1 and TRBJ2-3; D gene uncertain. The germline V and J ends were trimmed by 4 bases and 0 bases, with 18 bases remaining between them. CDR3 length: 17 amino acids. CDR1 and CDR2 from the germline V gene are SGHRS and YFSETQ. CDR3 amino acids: CASSLSVVHTSTDTQYF. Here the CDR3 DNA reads TGCGCCAGCAGCCTTTCGGTCGTTCATACTAGCACAGATACGCAGTATTTT.